A single sample gave rise to the 27 T cell receptor beta chains below, sequenced in a study of T cell responses to AZD1222 COVID-19 vaccine. Sequenced by immunoSEQ multiplex PCR; TCRdb stores in-frame clones only, minus some. The repertoire consists of 100,000 to 150,000 clones, with approximately 86% occurring once and the leading ten covering 10% to 15%. The source material was peripheral blood, sampled on day 0 of AZD1222 vaccination. These receptors were taken from an adult in good health.

This chain connects TRBV3-1 (or the pseudogene TRBV3-2) to TRBJ2-7; unclear D gene. Trimming removed 1 base at V and 6 bases at J, with 13 bases between. Germline CDR1 LGHDT, CDR2 YNNKEL (reference sequence). The CDR3 is 14 amino acids. The CDR3 sequence is CASSQGRYGVEQYF. As DNA, the CDR3 is TGTGCCAGCAGCCAAGGTCGTTACGGCGTCGAGCAGTACTTC.

The rearrangement uses TRBV18 and TRBJ1-4; D gene ambiguous. The germline CDR1 and CDR2 sequences are KGHSH and LQKENI. V dropped 3 bases and J dropped 4 bases, with 9 bases sitting between them. CDR3 size: 14 residues. This CDR3 reads CASSPTGVNEKLFF. The CDR3 DNA is TGTGCCAGCTCACCGACGGGAGTTAATGAAAAACTGTTTTTT.

This clone was observed a handful of times. This sequence joins TRBV2 and TRBJ1-4; D is possibly TRBD1 (6 bases). Trimming shortened V by 8 bases and J by 5 bases, and 15 bases separated the two germline ends. CDR3 size: 14 residues. The germline V gene encodes CDR1 SNHLY and CDR2 FYNNEI. The CDR3 DNA sequence: TGTGCCAGCCAGAGGGGGGGGAGAAATGAAAAACTGTTTTTT. This translates into CASQRGGRNEKLFF.

V is TRBV5-4 and J is TRBJ2-4; TRBD2 matches at 12 bases. Germline values: CDR1 SGHNT, CDR2 YYREEE (reference sequence). After removal of 3 bases from V and 16 bases from J, the junction contained 11 bases not matched to a gene. The CDR3 runs to 14 residues. This CDR3 reads CASSSGLAGFKEYF. The CDR3 DNA is TGTGCCAGCAGCTCCGGACTAGCGGGGTTTAAGGAATACTTC.

The rearrangement links TRBV3-1 (or the pseudogene TRBV3-2) to TRBJ1-5, with D unresolved. Germline V gives CDR1 LGHDT, CDR2 YNNKEL (reference sequence). V lost 0 bases and J lost 1, with 7 bases in between. The CDR3 is made up of 15 amino acids. The CDR3 is CASSQDARSNQPQHF. CDR3 in DNA: TGTGCCAGCAGCCAAGATGCCAGAAGCAATCAGCCCCAGCATTTT.

The chain uses TRBV11-3 and TRBJ2-2, with D perhaps matching TRBD2 (5 bases). Per the germline V gene, CDR1 is SGHNT and CDR2 is YENEEA. This CDR3 region has 16 residues. Trimming left V 1 base short and J 0 bases short, with 9 bases between. CDR3 protein: CASSLVAGTNTGELFF. The CDR3 DNA reads TGTGCCAGCAGCTTAGTTGCGGGCACGAACACCGGGGAGCTGTTTTTT. Using reference TRBV11-3 and TRBJ2-2 for the parts outside the CDR3, the full variable domain is EAGVVQSPRYKIIEKKQPVAFWCNPISGHNTLYWYLQNLGQGPELLIRYENEEAVDDSQLPKDRFSAERLKGVDSTLKIQPAELGDSAVYLCASSLVAGTNTGELFFGEGSRLTVL.

V and J are TRBV6-5 and TRBJ2-6, with D hard to call. Looked up from germline, CDR1 is MNHEY and CDR2 is SVGAGI. V was cut by 8 bases and J by 1 base, with 6 bases left in between. This CDR3 spans 13 amino acids. The CDR3 DNA reads TGTGCCAGCTATCCATCTGGGGCCAACGTCCTGACTTTC. Its translation is CASYPSGANVLTF.

The chain has TRBV18 and TRBJ2-3; 8 bases agree with TRBD1. Germline lookup yields CDR1 KGHSH and CDR2 LQKENI. This CDR3 contains 16 residues. V was clipped by 3 bases and J by 2 bases; unmatched bases: 7. Here the CDR3 DNA reads TGTGCCAGCTCACCTAGGACAGGGACGATCACAGATACGCAGTATTTT. This sequence encodes CASSPRTGTITDTQYF. Supplemented by reference TRBV18 and TRBJ2-3, the full variable domain reads NAGVMQNPRHLVRRRGQEARLRCSPMKGHSHVYWYRQLPEEGLKFMVYLQKENIIDESGMPKERFSAEFPKEGPSILRIQQVVRGDSAAYFCASSPRTGTITDTQYFGPGTRLTVL.

V gene TRBV5-4 combines with J gene TRBJ2-2, with D possibly TRBD1 on 6 matching bases. Germline assignment: CDR1 SGHNT and CDR2 YYREEE (reference sequence). V was clipped by 6 bases and J by 7 bases, with 13 bases between them. The CDR3 has 13 amino acids. CDR3 nucleotides: TGTGCCAGCACCTTAACAGGGTTCGGGGAGCTGTTTTTT. Its translation: CASTLTGFGELFF. The whole variable domain, filled in from reference TRBV5-4 and TRBJ2-2, reads ETGVTQSPTHLIKTRGQQVTLRCSSQSGHNTVSWYQQALGQGPQFIFQYYREEENGRGNFPPRFSGLQFPNYSSELNVNALELDDSALYLCASTLTGFGELFFGEGSRLTVL.

The chain is built from TRBV5-1 and TRBJ2-3, with 9 bases lining up with TRBD1. CDR1 SGHRS and CDR2 YFSETQ come from the germline V gene. J was trimmed by 0 bases and V by 2 bases; bases with no gene match: 1. The CDR3 spans 15 residues. CDR3 nucleotides: TGCGCCAGCAGCTTAGGACAGGGGAGCACAGATACGCAGTATTTT. Its translation: CASSLGQGSTDTQYF.

The chain employs TRBV6-1 and TRBJ1-3, with D unclear. The length of the CDR3 is 16 residues. The V gene's germline CDR1 is MNHNS and CDR2 SASEGT. V dropped 2 bases and J dropped 2 bases, with 13 bases sitting between them. The CDR3 protein is CASSETLGGTGNTIYF. In DNA, the CDR3 is TGTGCCAGCAGTGAAACACTCGGAGGGACTGGAAACACCATATATTTT.

The V gene is TRBV4-3, the J gene TRBJ1-1; D perhaps matches TRBD1 (6 bases). Trimming shortened V by 1 base and J by 5 bases, and 8 bases separated the two germline ends. CDR1 is LGHNA, CDR2 YSLEER, per germline. This CDR3 is built from 13 residues. CDR3 coding DNA: TGCGCCAGCAGCCAAGCGGGGGCGACTGAAGCTTTCTTT. This gives the protein CASSQAGATEAFF.

The chain is built from TRBV19 and TRBJ1-2; D remains ambiguous. The CDR3 extends over 15 amino acids. V was pared by 3 bases and J by 1 base, with 12 bases between. Germline CDR1 is LNHDA and CDR2 is SQIVND (reference sequence). In nucleotides, the CDR3 is TGTGCCAGTAGTATCGACTACGGGGATAACTATGGCTACACCTTC. Amino acid sequence: CASSIDYGDNYGYTF.

The chain couples TRBV30 to TRBJ2-1, with 8 nucleotides matching TRBD1. The length of the CDR3 is 15 residues. Losses at the gene ends were 3 bases for V and 1 base for J; bases not matched to a gene: 5. In germline, CDR1 is GTSNPN, CDR2 SVGIG (reference sequence). CDR3 bases: TGTGCCTGGAGACCGACAGGGGCGTCCTACAATGAGCAGTTCTTC. It translates to CAWRPTGASYNEQFF.

The chain combines TRBV5-1 with TRBJ1-1; 9 nucleotides line up with TRBD1. This CDR3 comprises 15 residues. Germline CDR1 reads SGHRS; CDR2 reads YFSETQ. The V gene end was trimmed by 4 bases and the J gene end by 5 bases; junction bases not matched to a gene: 9. The CDR3 sequence is CASSPTGQGGTEAFF. DNA for the CDR3: TGCGCCAGCAGCCCGACGGGACAGGGAGGTACTGAAGCTTTCTTT. The full variable domain, with the rest looked up from reference TRBV5-1 and TRBJ1-1, is KAGVTQTPRYLIKTRGQQVTLSCSPISGHRSVSWYQQTPGQGLQFLFEYFSETQRNKGNFPGRFSGRQFSNSRSEMNVSTLELGDSALYLCASSPTGQGGTEAFFGQGTRLTVV.

The gene calls are TRBV29-1 and TRBJ1-1; D gene unclear. The ends were cut back, 4 bases at V and 6 bases at J, with 15 bases in the middle. This CDR3 has 13 amino acids. Germline V gene lookup returns CDR1 SQVTM and CDR2 ANQGSEA. The CDR3: CSVAFRGNSEAFF. The CDR3 DNA is TGCAGCGTTGCGTTCCGGGGAAATTCTGAAGCTTTCTTT.

V and J are TRBV7-2 and TRBJ1-3; TRBD1 matches 7 bases. The CDR3 has 15 amino acids. V trimming: 4 bases; J trimming: 3 bases; junction bases outside the gene matches: 6. From germline, CDR1 is SGHTA and CDR2 FQGNSA. The CDR3 sequence is CASSYQGGIGNTIYF. CDR3 in DNA: TGTGCCAGCAGCTATCAGGGGGGTATTGGAAACACCATATATTTT.

The chain employs TRBV9 and TRBJ2-7; TRBD1 matches at 12 bases. V trimming: 2 bases; J trimming: 1 base; junction bases outside the gene matches: 1. The CDR3 sequence is 15 residues long. Germline CDR1 SGDLS, CDR2 YYNGEE. The CDR3 DNA sequence: TGTGCCAGCAGCGTGGGACAGGGGGCTTCCTACGAGCAGTACTTC. Amino acids: CASSVGQGASYEQYF.

This clone was detected once. V usage is TRBV28 and J usage is TRBJ1-2; TRBD1 matches 7 bases. The CDR3 runs to 13 residues. Germline values: CDR1 MDHEN, CDR2 SYDVKM. CDR3 protein: CAHSGGHGYGYTF. As DNA, the CDR3 is TGTGCACACTCAGGGGGGCATGGCTATGGCTACACCTTC.

This chain joins TRBV6-2 or TRBV6-3 and TRBJ2-3; D not resolved. Trimming removed 1 base from V and 3 bases from J, with 2 bases in between. Germline lookup yields CDR1 MNHEY and CDR2 SVGEGT. This CDR3 spans 12 amino acids. The CDR3 nucleotides read TGTGCCAGCAGTTACTTGACAGATACGCAGTATTTT. Translated, it gives CASSYLTDTQYF.

This clone was observed once. The chain recombines TRBV7-6 with TRBJ1-6; D unresolved. The CDR3 consists of 19 residues. V was trimmed by 1 base and J by 1 base, leaving 17 bases between them. Germline V CDR1 and CDR2: SGHVS, FNYEAQ. CDR3 loop: CASSLEPTNRASYNSPLHF. In nucleotides, the CDR3 is TGTGCCAGCAGCTTAGAGCCCACGAATAGAGCGTCCTATAATTCACCCCTCCACTTT.

The chain employs TRBV15 and TRBJ2-5; 7 nucleotides agree with TRBD2. The CDR3 spans 16 residues. Germline trimming cut 5 bases from V and 4 bases from J; bases unmatched to any gene: 13. The V gene's germline CDR1 is LNHNV and CDR2 YYDKDF (reference sequence). CDR3 coding DNA: TGTGCCACCAGCGGTAGAACCGGCTTAGCGGGAGAGACCCAGTACTTC. The encoded protein is CATSGRTGLAGETQYF.

This clone came up once. The chain employs TRBV5-5 and TRBJ1-2; D is unresolved. Germline CDR1 SGHKS, CDR2 YYEKEE (reference sequence). Trimming cost V 0 bases and J 5 bases, with 11 bases left between them. CDR3 length: 14 residues. CDR3 in DNA: TGTGCCAGCAGCTTGGTATTAGGCCATTATGGCTACACCTTC. This translates into CASSLVLGHYGYTF.

CDR3 nucleotide sequence: TGTGCCAGCACTAGGGACAGGGGTTGGAACTATGGCTACACCTTC. This gives the protein CASTRDRGWNYGYTF. This sequence joins TRBV28 and TRBJ1-2; TRBD1 matches at 10 bases. The V gene end was trimmed by 7 bases and the J gene end by 2 bases; junction bases not matched to a gene: 7. The CDR3 has 15 residues. CDR1 is MDHEN, CDR2 SYDVKM, per germline.

The chain uses TRBV4-1 and TRBJ2-6, with 8 bases identical to TRBD1. Germline CDR1 and CDR2: MGHRA and YSYEKL. V dropped 1 base and J dropped 0; count of bases not matched to a gene: 5. The CDR3 is 18 amino acids. The CDR3 is CASSQVGTGGSGANVLTF. CDR3 DNA: TGCGCCAGCAGCCAAGTAGGTACAGGGGGCTCTGGGGCCAACGTCCTGACTTTC.

The rearrangement joins TRBV2 to TRBJ1-2; 12 bases align to TRBD1. CDR1 and CDR2 from the germline V gene are SNHLY and FYNNEI. V shed 8 bases and J 4 bases; nucleotides not matched to a gene: 5. The CDR3 loop spans 14 amino acids. CDR3 region: CASRPGQGAYGYTF. CDR3 DNA: TGTGCCAGCCGACCGGGACAGGGGGCCTATGGCTACACCTTC.

This clone occurred a few times. The chain uses TRBV28 and TRBJ1-1; D is unclear. Trimming stripped 3 bases from V and 2 bases from J, with 13 bases between. Germline loops: CDR1 MDHEN, CDR2 SYDVKM. The CDR3 has 15 amino acids. CDR3 DNA sequence: TGTGCCAGCAGTTTGGTATCGGCCATTAACACTGAAGCTTTCTTT. Translated, it gives CASSLVSAINTEAFF.